This T cell receptor beta chain was documented in a study of OX40 agonist ivuxolimab in advanced cancers. About the study: Therapy given before enrollment (anti-PD-1, anti-PD-L1 or anti-CTLA-4) was allowed, and 40% to 50% had some.

Notes on the study in general: Doses of 0.1 to 3.0 mg/kg were accompanied by clonal expansion of CD4+ and CD8+ blood T cells by week 6. Near-lowest levels of clonal expansion characterized partial responders at 0.1-3.0 mg/kg. The average count of expanded clones was higher among CD8+ T cells than among CD4+.

Clones were sequenced by immunoSEQ multiplex PCR, and TCRdb holds only the in-frame ones, with some missing. This sample has 65,000 to 95,000 clones, with roughly nine tenths found just once. Comment on this clone: Its antigen is still unknown.

The sequenced sample was CD4+ or CD8+ T cells sorted from blood, obtained in a trial of the OX40 agonist ivuxolimab. The sequence derives from an adult with an advanced solid tumor such as melanoma, head and neck, liver or kidney cancer.

The CDR3 region has the DNA TGTGCCAGCAGCTTCGCAGGGGGGGTCGATGGCTACACCTTC. Translation: CASSFAGGVDGYTF. The chain has TRBV11-2 and TRBJ1-2, with 7 bases that match TRBD1. J lost 6 bases, V lost 3 bases, and 7 bases had no gene match. The CDR3 contains 14 residues. Germline V lookup: CDR1 SGHAT, CDR2 FQNNGV.